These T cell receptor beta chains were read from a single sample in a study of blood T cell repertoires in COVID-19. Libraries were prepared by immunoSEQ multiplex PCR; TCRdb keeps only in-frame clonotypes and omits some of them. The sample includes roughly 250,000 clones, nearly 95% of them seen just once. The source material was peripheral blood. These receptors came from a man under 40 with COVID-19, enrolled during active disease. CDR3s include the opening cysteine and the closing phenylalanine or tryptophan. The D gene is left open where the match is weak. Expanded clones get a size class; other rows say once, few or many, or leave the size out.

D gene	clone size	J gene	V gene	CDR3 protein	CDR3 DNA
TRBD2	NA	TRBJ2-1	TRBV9	CASSLLAGAYNEQFF	TGTGCCAGCAGCTTGTTAGCGGGGGCCTACAATGAGCAGTTCTTC
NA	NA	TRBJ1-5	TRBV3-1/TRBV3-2	CASSRDRYSNQPQHF	TGTGCCAGCAGCCGAGACAGGTATAGCAATCAGCCCCAGCATTTT
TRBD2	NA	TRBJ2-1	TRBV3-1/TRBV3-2	CASSQDPPSGDNEQFF	TGTGCCAGCAGCCAAGATCCGCCTAGCGGGGACAATGAGCAGTTCTTC
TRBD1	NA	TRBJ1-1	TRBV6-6	CASSVRGQGTEAFF	TGTGCCAGTTCAGTGAGGGGACAGGGCACTGAAGCTTTCTTT
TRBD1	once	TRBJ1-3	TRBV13	CASSPWTGAGNTIYF	TGTGCCAGCAGCCCGTGGACAGGGGCTGGAAACACCATATATTTT
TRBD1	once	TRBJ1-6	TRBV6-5	CASTPGTVNSPLHF	TGTGCCAGCACCCCCGGGACAGTGAATTCACCCCTCCACTTT
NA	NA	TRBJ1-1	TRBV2	CASSEQGSNTEAFF	TGTGCCAGCAGTGAACAGGGGTCTAACACTGAAGCTTTCTTT
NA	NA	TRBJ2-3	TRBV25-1	CASSKPGSLTDTQYF	TGTGCCAGCAGTAAGCCGGGATCCCTCACAGATACGCAGTATTTT
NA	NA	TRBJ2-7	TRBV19	CASSILGQSYEQYF	TGTGCCAGTAGTATCCTCGGACAGAGCTACGAGCAGTACTTC
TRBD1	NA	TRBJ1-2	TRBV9	CASSVGLGQGFGYTF	TGTGCCAGCAGCGTGGGACTGGGACAGGGTTTTGGCTACACCTTC
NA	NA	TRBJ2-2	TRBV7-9	CASSRGHSTGELFF	TGTGCCAGCAGTCGCGGACATTCCACCGGGGAGCTGTTTTTT
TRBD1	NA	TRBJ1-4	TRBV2	CASRDWTGSNEKLFF	TGTGCCAGCAGAGACTGGACAGGGTCAAATGAAAAACTGTTTTTT
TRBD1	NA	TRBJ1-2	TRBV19	CASSIAGQGPGYTF	TGTGCCAGTAGTATAGCAGGACAGGGGCCTGGCTACACCTTC
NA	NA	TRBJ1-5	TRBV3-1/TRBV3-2	CASSQGAEPPRPQHF	TGTGCCAGCAGTCAAGGTGCGGAGCCCCCCAGGCCCCAGCATTTT
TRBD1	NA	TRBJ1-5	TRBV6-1	CASSVSRQGPRQPQHF	TGTGCCAGCAGTGTATCTCGACAGGGCCCCAGGCAGCCCCAGCATTTT
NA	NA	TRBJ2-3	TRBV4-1	CASSPAGGRTDTQYF	TGCGCCAGCAGCCCCGCCGGGGGAAGGACAGATACGCAGTATTTT
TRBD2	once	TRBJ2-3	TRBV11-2	CASSLGGVPSTDTQYF	TGTGCCAGCAGTCTCGGGGGGGTCCCTAGCACAGATACGCAGTATTTT
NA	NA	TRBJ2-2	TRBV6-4	CASSGLANQNTGELFF	TGTGCCAGCAGTGGGCTAGCGAACCAGAACACCGGGGAGCTGTTTTTT
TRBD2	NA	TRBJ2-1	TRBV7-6	CASSLTSRVSGGAGEQFF	TGTGCCAGCAGCTTAACGAGTAGGGTTAGCGGGGGGGCAGGTGAGCAGTTCTTC
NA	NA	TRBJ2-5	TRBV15	CATSRDLEALETQYF	TGTGCCACCAGCAGAGATTTGGAGGCTCTGGAGACCCAGTACTTC
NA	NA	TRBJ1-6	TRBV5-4	CASSPQGSYNSPLHF	TGTGCCAGCAGCCCACAGGGTTCCTATAATTCACCCCTCCACTTT
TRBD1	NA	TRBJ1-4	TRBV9	CASSVGQGLGKLFF	TGTGCCAGCAGCGTAGGACAGGGTCTTGGAAAACTGTTTTTT
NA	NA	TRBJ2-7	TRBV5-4	CASSSDYSSAYEQYF	TGTGCCAGCAGCTCGGACTACTCATCCGCCTACGAGCAGTACTTC
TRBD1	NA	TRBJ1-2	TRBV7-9	CASSAGQGYGYTF	TGTGCCAGCAGCGCTGGACAGGGGTATGGCTACACCTTC